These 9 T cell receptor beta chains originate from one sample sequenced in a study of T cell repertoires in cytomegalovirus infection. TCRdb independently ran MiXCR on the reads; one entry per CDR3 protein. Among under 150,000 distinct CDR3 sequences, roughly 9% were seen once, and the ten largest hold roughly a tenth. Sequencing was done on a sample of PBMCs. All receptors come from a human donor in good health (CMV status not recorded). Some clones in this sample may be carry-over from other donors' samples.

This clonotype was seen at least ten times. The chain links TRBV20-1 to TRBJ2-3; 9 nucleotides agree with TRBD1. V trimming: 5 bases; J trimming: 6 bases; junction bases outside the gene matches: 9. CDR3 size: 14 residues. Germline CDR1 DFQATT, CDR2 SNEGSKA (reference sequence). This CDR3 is CSALLGQGGDTQYF. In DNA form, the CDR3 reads TGCAGTGCTTTACTGGGACAGGGCGGTGATACGCAGTATTTT.

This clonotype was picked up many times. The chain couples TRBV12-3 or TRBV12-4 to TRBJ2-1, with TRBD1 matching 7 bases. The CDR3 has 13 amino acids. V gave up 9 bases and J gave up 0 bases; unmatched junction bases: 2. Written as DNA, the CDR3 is TGTGCCAGTCGACAGGGCTCCTACAATGAGCAGTTCTTC. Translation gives CASRQGSYNEQFF.

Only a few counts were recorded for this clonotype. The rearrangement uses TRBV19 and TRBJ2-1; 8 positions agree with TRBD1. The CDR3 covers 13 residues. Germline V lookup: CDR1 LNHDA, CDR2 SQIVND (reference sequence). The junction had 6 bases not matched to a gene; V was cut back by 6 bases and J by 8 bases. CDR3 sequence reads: CASRILTGDEQFF. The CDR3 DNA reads TGTGCCAGTAGGATCCTGACAGGGGATGAGCAGTTCTTC.

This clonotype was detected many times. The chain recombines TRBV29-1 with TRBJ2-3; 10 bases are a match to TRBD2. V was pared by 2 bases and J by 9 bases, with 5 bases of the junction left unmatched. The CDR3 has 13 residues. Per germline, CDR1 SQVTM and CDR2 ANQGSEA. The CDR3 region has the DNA TGCAGCGTTGAAAGGGGACTAGCGACGACGCAGTATTTT. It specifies CSVERGLATTQYF.

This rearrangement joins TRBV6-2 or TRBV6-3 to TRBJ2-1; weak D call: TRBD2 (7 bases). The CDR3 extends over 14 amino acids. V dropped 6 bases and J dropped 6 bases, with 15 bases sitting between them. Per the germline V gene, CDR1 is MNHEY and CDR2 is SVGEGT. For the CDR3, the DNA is TGTGCCAGCAGCGACGGCGGGGGCCGCAATGAGCAGTTCTTC. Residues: CASSDGGGRNEQFF.

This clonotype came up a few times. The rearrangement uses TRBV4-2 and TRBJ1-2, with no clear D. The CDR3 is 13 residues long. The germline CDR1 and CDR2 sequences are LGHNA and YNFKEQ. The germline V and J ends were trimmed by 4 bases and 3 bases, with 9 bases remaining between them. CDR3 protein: CASSRTDHYGYTF. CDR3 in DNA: TGTGCCAGCAGCCGGACGGATCACTATGGCTACACCTTC.

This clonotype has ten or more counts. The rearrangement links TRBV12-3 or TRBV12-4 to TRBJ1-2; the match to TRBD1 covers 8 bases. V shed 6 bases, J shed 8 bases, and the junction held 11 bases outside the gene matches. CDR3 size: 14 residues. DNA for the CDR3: TGTGCCAGCAGCCCGACAGGGGCAGGGAGAGGCTACACCTTC. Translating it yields CASSPTGAGRGYTF.

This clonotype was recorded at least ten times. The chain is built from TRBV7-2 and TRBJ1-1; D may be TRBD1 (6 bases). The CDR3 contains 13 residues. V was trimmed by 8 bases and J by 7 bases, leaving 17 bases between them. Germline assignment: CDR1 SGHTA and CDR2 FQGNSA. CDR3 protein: CASGHEGEGEAFF. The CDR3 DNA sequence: TGTGCCAGCGGGCACGAGGGGGAGGGTGAAGCTTTCTTT.

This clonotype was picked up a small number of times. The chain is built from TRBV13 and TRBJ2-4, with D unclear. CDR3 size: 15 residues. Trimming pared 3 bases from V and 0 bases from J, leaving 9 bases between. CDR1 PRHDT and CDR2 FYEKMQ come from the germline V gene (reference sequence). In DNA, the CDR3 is TGTGCCAGCAGCTTGTCTGCCCTAGCCAAAAACATTCAGTACTTC. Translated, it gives CASSLSALAKNIQYF.